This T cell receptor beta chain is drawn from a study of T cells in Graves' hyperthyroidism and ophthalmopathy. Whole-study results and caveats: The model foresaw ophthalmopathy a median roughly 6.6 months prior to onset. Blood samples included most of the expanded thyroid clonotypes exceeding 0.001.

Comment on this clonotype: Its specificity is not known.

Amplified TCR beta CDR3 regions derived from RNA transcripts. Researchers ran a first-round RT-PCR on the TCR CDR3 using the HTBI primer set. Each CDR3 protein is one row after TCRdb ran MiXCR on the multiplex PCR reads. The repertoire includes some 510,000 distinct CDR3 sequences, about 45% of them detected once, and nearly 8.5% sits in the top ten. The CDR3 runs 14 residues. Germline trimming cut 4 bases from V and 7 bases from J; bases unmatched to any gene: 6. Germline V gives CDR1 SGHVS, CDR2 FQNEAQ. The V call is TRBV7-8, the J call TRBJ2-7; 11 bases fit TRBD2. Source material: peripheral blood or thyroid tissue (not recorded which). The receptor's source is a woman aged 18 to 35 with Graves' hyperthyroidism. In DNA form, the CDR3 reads TGTGCCAGCAGCTCGACTAGCGGGAATTCTGAGCAGTACTTC. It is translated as CASSSTSGNSEQYF.